The 16 T cell receptor beta chains below all came from one sample that was sequenced in a study of blood T cell repertoires in COVID-19. Some clones are missing from TCRdb's copy, which holds only in-frame ones; the method was immunoSEQ multiplex PCR. The table shows tens of thousands of clones, with approximately 90% occurring only once. The sequenced sample was peripheral blood. The receptors derive from a woman older than 75 with active COVID-19.

V is TRBV4-1 and J is TRBJ2-1, with TRBD2 matching 11 bases. CDR3 length equals 18 residues. With V trimmed by 4 bases and J by 8 bases, 16 bases remained unmatched. CDR1 is MGHRA, CDR2 YSYEKL, per germline. The CDR3 nucleotides are TGCGCCAGCAGCCCAACAAGAACTAGCGGGAGTCTGTCGGATGAGCAGTTCTTC. Protein sequence: CASSPTRTSGSLSDEQFF.

The chain combines TRBV5-1 with TRBJ1-2, with 7 nucleotides matching TRBD1. CDR1 is SGHRS, CDR2 YFSETQ, per germline. Germline trimming cut 0 bases from V and 2 bases from J; bases unmatched to any gene: 4. This CDR3 region has 15 residues. CDR3 residues: CASSLDLQGNYGYTF. The CDR3 DNA sequence: TGCGCCAGCAGCTTGGATCTACAGGGGAACTATGGCTACACCTTC.

The chain employs TRBV18 and TRBJ2-1; TRBD1 agrees at 9 bases. Germline V gene sequence: CDR1 KGHSH, CDR2 LQKENI. The J segment lost 6 bases and the V segment lost 5 bases, leaving 11 bases of the junction unmatched. The CDR3 extends over 16 amino acids. This CDR3 is CASSFNPGQGGNEQFF. The DNA of the CDR3 is TGTGCCAGCTCATTTAACCCGGGACAGGGTGGCAATGAGCAGTTCTTC.

The J gene is TRBJ1-5, the V gene TRBV28; D is undetermined. Germline loops: CDR1 MDHEN, CDR2 SYDVKM. The CDR3 runs 13 residues. Trimming removed 3 bases at V and 7 bases at J, with 10 bases between. CDR3 sequence: CASSLRVGQPQHF. The CDR3 coding sequence is TGTGCCAGCAGTTTGAGGGTAGGGCAGCCCCAGCATTTT.

The chain employs TRBV7-8 and TRBJ1-1; D is ambiguous. The CDR3 is 13 residues long. Germline V gene data show CDR1 as SGHVS and CDR2 as FQNEAQ. The V end lost 3 bases, the J end lost 1 base, and 6 bases lay between the germline ends. CDR3 nucleotide sequence: TGTGCCAGCAGCTTGGGCCAGAACACTGAAGCTTTCTTT. It specifies CASSLGQNTEAFF.

This clone occurred once. The V call is TRBV3-1 (or the pseudogene TRBV3-2), the J call TRBJ1-1, with unresolved D. The germline CDR1 and CDR2 sequences are LGHDT and YNNKEL (reference sequence). V was cut by 3 bases and J by 2 bases, with 13 bases left in between. The CDR3 sequence is 15 residues long. CDR3 loop: CASSQSSRSNTEAFF. The CDR3 DNA reads as TGTGCCAGCAGCCAGAGCAGCAGGTCAAACACTGAAGCTTTCTTT.

CDR3 DNA: TGTGCCAGCAGTCCCCCGGCGGGAGGGAAACATGGAAACACCATATATTTT. Translated: CASSPPAGGKHGNTIYF. V is TRBV28 and J is TRBJ1-3, with no clear D. Germline V gene sequence: CDR1 MDHEN, CDR2 SYDVKM. The CDR3 contains 17 residues. Trimming took 5 bases from V and 3 from J, leaving 20 bases between them.

The count of this clone is one. V and J are TRBV6-5 and TRBJ1-2, with D possibly matching TRBD1 (6 bases). In germline, CDR1 is MNHEY, CDR2 SVGAGI. The ends were cut back, 6 bases at V and 4 bases at J, with 15 bases in the middle. This CDR3 has 14 amino acids. For the CDR3, the DNA is TGTGCCAGCAGGCGAACAGGGCTGGGCTATGGCTACACCTTC. Translation gives CASRRTGLGYGYTF.

The genes are TRBV7-8 and TRBJ1-1; D unresolved. CDR3 length equals 15 residues. Trimming removed 4 bases from V and 1 base from J, with 13 bases in between. CDR1 is SGHVS and CDR2 is FQNEAQ in the germline V gene. CDR3 nucleotides: TGTGCCAGCAGCTCCCTTAGAGGGTCGAACACTGAAGCTTTCTTT. Amino acids: CASSSLRGSNTEAFF.

The chain carries TRBV18 and TRBJ2-7; 8 bases match TRBD2. With 6 bases clipped from V and 2 bases from J, the junction kept 9 bases outside the gene matches. CDR1 is KGHSH, CDR2 LQKENI, per germline. CDR3 length: 15 residues. The CDR3 coding sequence is TGTGCCAGCTCTAATCCGGGTAGCGGGACCTACGAGCAGTACTTC. This sequence encodes CASSNPGSGTYEQYF.

The chain carries TRBV5-1 and TRBJ1-6; no clear D. V lost 2 bases to trimming and J lost 6 bases, with 12 bases between them. Germline assignment: CDR1 SGHRS and CDR2 YFSETQ. This CDR3 has 15 amino acids. In DNA, the CDR3 is TGCGCCAGCAGCTTAAACAGTATGTTTAATTCACCCCTCCACTTT. It translates to CASSLNSMFNSPLHF.

This chain connects TRBV5-1 to TRBJ2-7; D is ambiguous. The V gene's germline CDR1 is SGHRS and CDR2 YFSETQ. CDR3 length: 14 residues. V shed 0 bases and J shed 6 bases, with 13 bases lying between them. CDR3 nucleotides: TGCGCCAGCAGCTTGGCCTACCCGCAGGCCGAGCAGTACTTC. Protein product: CASSLAYPQAEQYF.

V gene TRBV5-4 combines with J gene TRBJ2-3, with 9 bases matching TRBD2. The ends lost 4 bases at V and 2 bases at J; junction bases unmatched: 8. Germline V gene lookup returns CDR1 SGHNT and CDR2 YYREEE (reference sequence). CDR3 size: 16 residues. CDR3 nucleotides: TGTGCCAGCAGCGTATTACTAGCGGGTCACACAGATACGCAGTATTTT. Protein product: CASSVLLAGHTDTQYF.

CDR3 nucleotides: TGTGCCAGCAGTCAATACACTGAAGCTTTCTTT. This codes for CASSQYTEAFF. The rearrangement links TRBV6-2 or TRBV6-3 to TRBJ1-1; D call uncertain. The CDR3 is made up of 11 amino acids. CDR1 and CDR2 from the germline V gene are MNHEY and SVGEGT. Between the trimmed V and J ends, which lost 5 bases and 3 bases, there was a span of 4 bases.

The J gene is TRBJ2-3, the V gene TRBV9; 8 bases fit TRBD2. The CDR3 totals 14 residues. The V segment lost 4 bases and the J segment 3 bases; nucleotides outside the gene matches: 4. Germline CDR1 SGDLS, CDR2 YYNGEE. In DNA form, the CDR3 reads TGTGCCAGCAGCCCCGGGGGGGGGACAGATACGCAGTATTTT. It encodes CASSPGGGTDTQYF.

The rearrangement uses TRBV5-4 and TRBJ2-3; 10 bases match TRBD2. The CDR3 length is 15 residues. The germline CDR1 and CDR2 sequences are SGHNT and YYREEE (reference sequence). The junction had 8 bases not matched to a gene; V was cut back by 4 bases and J by 6 bases. The CDR3 DNA sequence: TGTGCCAGCAGCCCTGGGACTAGCGATCAGGATACGCAGTATTTT. Amino acids: CASSPGTSDQDTQYF.